A single sample gave rise to the 8 T cell receptor beta chains below, sequenced in a study of T cell changes during pregnancy in multiple sclerosis. Generated by immunoSEQ multiplex PCR, the TCRdb table keeps only in-frame clones and is missing some. The sample consists of about 65,000 clones, over 80% of them appearing once. The sequences come from CD8+ T cells from peripheral blood mononuclear cells, collected in the third trimester of pregnancy. The receptors shown here come from a female donor in good health, enrolled as a control in a pregnancy study.

This clone was seen a single time. The junction does not match germline at one end; this may be a read error. This chain connects TRBV4-1 to TRBJ1-1, with TRBD1 as a possible D gene (6 bases). Germline V lookup: CDR1 MGHRA, CDR2 YSYEKL. The CDR3 runs to 15 residues. The CDR3 DNA reads as TGCGCCAGCGGCCAAGAAGCAGGGGTGAACACTGAAGCTTTCTTT. Translated, it gives CASGQEAGVNTEAFF.

This CDR3 reads CASSYRQGPWEQYF. The CDR3 DNA follows: TGTGCCAGCAGCTACCGACAGGGCCCGTGGGAGCAGTACTTC. The gene calls are TRBV5-8 and TRBJ2-7; 7 bases are shared with TRBD1. J gave up 7 bases and V 3 bases, and 10 bases lay outside the gene matches. The CDR3 totals 14 residues. Germline V gives CDR1 SGHTS, CDR2 YDEGEE.

The chain employs TRBV6-5 and TRBJ2-2, with 7 bases lining up with TRBD2. V gave up 10 bases and J gave up 6 bases; unmatched junction bases: 8. CDR3 length: 13 amino acids. Germline CDR1 and CDR2: MNHEY and SVGAGI. CDR3 sequence: CATAGRESGELFF. CDR3 nucleotide sequence: TGTGCCACGGCAGGGAGGGAATCCGGGGAGCTGTTTTTT.

This chain links TRBV7-3 with TRBJ2-1; D remains ambiguous. CDR1 SGHTA and CDR2 FQGTGA come from the germline V gene. The CDR3 runs to 15 residues. V dropped 2 bases and J dropped 2 bases, with 10 bases sitting between them. CDR3: CASSLSRVPYNEQFF. The CDR3 DNA is TGTGCCAGCAGCTTATCCCGGGTCCCCTACAATGAGCAGTTCTTC.

The chain has TRBV5-6 and TRBJ2-7, with a tentative D call TRBD1 (6 bases). The ends were cut back, 4 bases at V and 7 bases at J, with 27 bases in the middle. The CDR3 covers 17 residues. Per the germline V gene, CDR1 is SGHDT and CDR2 is YYEEEE. CDR3 nucleotide sequence: TGTGCCAGCAGCCCTACCGTATTGCGCAGGGGCTCCAGAGAGCAGTACTTC. It is translated as CASSPTVLRRGSREQYF.

This chain joins TRBV7-9 and TRBJ1-5; the match to TRBD1 covers 7 bases. Trimming at V came to 6 bases and at J to 7 bases, leaving 9 bases not matched to a gene. The V gene's germline CDR1 is SEHNR and CDR2 FQNEAQ (reference sequence). This CDR3 is built from 14 residues. CDR3 in amino acids: CASSYGTVEQPQHF. The CDR3 DNA reads TGTGCCAGCAGTTATGGGACAGTAGAACAGCCCCAGCATTTT.

The chain joins TRBV16 to TRBJ1-2; D not certain. This CDR3 has 16 residues. Trimming took off 0 bases at V and 0 bases at J, with 11 bases between the two ends. The germline V gene encodes CDR1 KGHSY and CDR2 FQNENV. The CDR3: CASSQSYPEANYGYTF. In DNA, the CDR3 is TGTGCCAGCAGCCAATCGTACCCAGAAGCTAACTATGGCTACACCTTC.

The V call is TRBV7-8, the J call TRBJ1-2; D remains unclear. The CDR3 loop spans 12 amino acids. Germline V gene sequence: CDR1 SGHVS, CDR2 FQNEAQ. V was shortened by 10 bases and J by 8 bases, with 17 bases between the two germline ends. CDR3 loop: CATAGLPGGYTF. In DNA, the CDR3 is TGTGCCACCGCTGGTCTTCCGGGAGGCTACACCTTC.